This T cell receptor (beta chain) was sequenced in a study of preoperative IRX-2 immunotherapy in early breast cancer. The CDR3 covers 13 residues. The ends were cut back, 10 bases at V and 1 base at J, with 10 bases in the middle. Germline values: CDR1 LNHDA, CDR2 SQIVND (reference sequence). This table comes from immunoSEQ multiplex PCR, and its TCRdb copy is limited to in-frame clones, with some not included. This sample has 34,000 or so clones, with around 83% found just once. The treatment: preoperative locoregional IRX-2 cytokine immunotherapy. This phase Ib study tested locoregional IRX-2 cytokine immunotherapy given before surgery.

The sequence was obtained from a human donor with breast cancer. The chain couples TRBV19 to TRBJ2-2, with a tentative D call TRBD2 (5 bases). The starting material was lymph node tissue, obtained from a patient treated with IRX-2 immunotherapy. The CDR3 loop reads CAIRGVNTGELFF. As DNA, the CDR3 is TGTGCCATCCGGGGAGTGAACACCGGGGAGCTGTTTTTT.